This TCR beta chain comes out of a study of cytomegalovirus exposure and HLA in healthy donors. Broader study findings: A previous analysis found most TCR beta V segments productive roughly 87% or roughly 30% of the time. By a later analysis, the bulk of CMV-associated TCR beta chains appeared HLA-restricted. Rates of TCR association differed by HLA locus in a later analysis, with DRB1 highest and HLA-C lowest.

Of note for this clone: No antigen is known for it.

The junction had 5 bases not matched to a gene; V was cut back by 5 bases and J by 4 bases. CDR1 and CDR2 from the germline V gene are SGHDN and FVKESK. The CDR3 has 14 residues. This PCR relied on a set of 60 Vbeta primers and 13 Jbeta primers. TCRdb's copy holds only in-frame clones and misses some; the assay was immunoSEQ multiplex PCR. The data hold around 120,000 clones, with roughly 70% observed a single time. The specimen was PBMCs. V gene TRBV14 combines with J gene TRBJ1-3, with 7 bases identical to TRBD1. The sequence came from a man between 35 and 55 years old in good health and CMV-seropositive. DNA for the CDR3: TGTGCCAGCAGCAGACAGGGCTCCGGAAACACCATATATTTT. Translation gives CASSRQGSGNTIYF.